The next 17 T cell receptor beta chains were all read from a single sample in a study of blood T cells in healthy people across ages. PCR was performed a second time for about 7 to 12 cycles using a sample-barcoded 5' primer and a J-beta primer mix. Via MiXCR, TCRdb re-called the 5' RACE reads, giving one row per CDR3 protein. This table has around 800,000 distinct CDR3 sequences, 53% appearing once. Sequenced: blood. The receptors originated from a man older than 75 in good health.

This chain uses TRBV28 with TRBJ2-7; 11 bases line up with TRBD1. The length of the CDR3 is 16 residues. In germline, CDR1 is MDHEN, CDR2 SYDVKM. With 1 base clipped from V and 0 bases from J, the junction kept 2 bases outside the gene matches. CDR3 protein: CASSLYGTGGSYEQYF. The CDR3 nucleotides read TGTGCCAGCAGTTTATACGGGACAGGGGGCTCCTACGAGCAGTACTTC.

This clonotype has more than one count but fewer than ten. The chain couples TRBV7-8 to TRBJ2-7, with D perhaps matching TRBD1 or TRBD2 (5 bases each). The V and J ends lost 5 bases and 3 bases respectively, with 17 bases between them. This CDR3 is 15 amino acids long. Looked up from germline, CDR1 is SGHVS and CDR2 is FQNEAQ. This CDR3 is CASSLRMGVGYEQYF. CDR3 sequence (DNA): TGTGCCAGCAGCCTTAGGATGGGGGTGGGCTACGAGCAGTACTTC.

This clonotype was detected only a few times. The V and J genes are TRBV9 and TRBJ2-6; TRBD1 or TRBD2 may be the D gene (6 bases each). Trimming left V 3 bases short and J 2 bases short, with 12 bases between. The CDR3 totals 16 residues. Germline V gene sequence: CDR1 SGDLS, CDR2 YYNGEE. The CDR3 spells CASSAQGGPGANVLTF. The CDR3 DNA sequence: TGTGCCAGCAGCGCACAGGGAGGTCCTGGGGCCAACGTCCTGACTTTC.

Worth noting for this clonotype: Possible read error: a much larger clone is one base away. The rearrangement links TRBV20-1 to TRBJ2-5; 8 nucleotides match TRBD2. The CDR3 runs to 14 residues. Germline V gene sequence: CDR1 DFQATT, CDR2 SNEGSKA (reference sequence). The CDR3 nucleotides are TGCAGTACTAGAGATCGGGCGGGGGGAGAGACCCAGTACTTC. It codes for CSTRDRAGGETQYF.

The chain combines TRBV3-1 with TRBJ2-6; D is uncertain. The CDR3 spans 18 residues. V lost 1 base and J 0 bases, leaving 13 bases between the germline ends. Looked up from germline, CDR1 is LGHDT and CDR2 is YNNKEL (reference sequence). The CDR3 nucleotides read TGTGCCAGCAGCCAAGGTCCCCGAATCGGCTCTGGGGCCAACGTCCTGACTTTC. Amino acids: CASSQGPRIGSGANVLTF. The full variable domain, in which reference TRBV3-1 and TRBJ2-6 provide the parts outside the CDR3, is DTAVSQTPKYLVTQMGNDKSIKCEQNLGHDTMYWYKQDSKKFLKIMFSYNNKELIINETVPNRFSPKSPDKAHLNLHINSLELGDSAVYFCASSQGPRIGSGANVLTFGAGSRLTVL.

The rearrangement links TRBV7-9 to TRBJ2-1; D not certain. This CDR3 has 12 residues. Trimming removed 5 bases at V and 5 bases at J, with 7 bases between. Germline assignment: CDR1 SEHNR and CDR2 FQNEAQ (reference sequence). In DNA form, the CDR3 reads TGTGCCAGCAGCCCCGGCGACAATGAGCAGTTCTTC. It is translated as CASSPGDNEQFF.

The chain uses TRBV20-1 and TRBJ2-7, with 7 bases fitting TRBD1. The V segment lost 0 bases and the J segment 5 bases; nucleotides outside the gene matches: 13. Germline CDR1 DFQATT, CDR2 SNEGSKA (reference sequence). The CDR3 spans 16 residues. CDR3 amino acids: CSARDGSTGLSNEQYF. The CDR3 DNA sequence: TGCAGTGCTAGAGACGGGTCGACAGGGTTAAGTAACGAGCAGTACTTC.

This clonotype was detected only a few times. This chain connects TRBV3-1 to TRBJ1-2; 9 nucleotides align to TRBD1. Germline values: CDR1 LGHDT, CDR2 YNNKEL (reference sequence). With 3 bases clipped from V and 0 bases from J, the junction kept 2 bases outside the gene matches. The CDR3 contains 15 residues. This chain's CDR3 is CASSHGDRANYGYTF. Written as DNA, the CDR3 is TGTGCCAGCAGCCACGGGGACAGGGCTAACTATGGCTACACCTTC.

The V call is TRBV12-3 or TRBV12-4, the J call TRBJ1-1; D uncertain. This CDR3 comprises 10 residues. The V end was cut by 8 bases, the J end by 3 bases, with 4 bases between. DNA for the CDR3: TGTGCCAGCTCCGACACTGAAGCTTTCTTT. Its translation: CASSDTEAFF.

This clonotype was counted a few times. In DNA, the CDR3 is TGTGCCAGCAGTCTCGGGACAGGGGCTGGCTACACCTTC. It yields the protein CASSLGTGAGYTF. The chain links TRBV6-1 to TRBJ1-2; 10 bases align to TRBD1. The CDR3 length is 13 residues. The J segment lost 7 bases and the V segment lost 5 bases, leaving 4 bases of the junction unmatched. The germline CDR1 and CDR2 sequences are MNHNS and SASEGT.

The chain employs TRBV5-4 and TRBJ2-2; D unresolved. Germline CDR1 SGHNT, CDR2 YYREEE (reference sequence). The CDR3 consists of 17 residues. The V and J ends lost 0 bases and 0 bases respectively, with 12 bases between them. In DNA form, the CDR3 reads TGTGCCAGCAGCTTGGGATCGCAACGGACGAACACCGGGGAGCTGTTTTTT. Protein: CASSLGSQRTNTGELFF.

The chain is built from TRBV6-5 and TRBJ2-4; 12 nucleotides match TRBD2. The J call may be mistaken, given a closer DNA end match to TRBJ2-7. The CDR3 consists of 17 residues. Germline CDR1 is MNHEY and CDR2 is SVGAGI. CDR3 protein: CASSYLGLAGVSYEQYF. DNA for the CDR3: TGTGCCAGCAGTTACTTGGGACTAGCGGGTGTCTCCTACGAGCAGTACTTC.

This clonotype appeared a few times. This sequence joins TRBV15 and TRBJ2-6; D ambiguous. Between the trimmed V and J ends, which lost 0 bases and 0 bases, there was a span of 6 bases. The germline gives CDR1 LNHNV, CDR2 YYDKDF (reference sequence). The CDR3 contains 16 residues. The CDR3 protein is CATSRDFSSGANVLTF. The CDR3 coding sequence is TGTGCCACCAGCAGAGATTTTAGCTCTGGGGCCAACGTCCTGACTTTC.

There are a few counts of this clonotype. This chain uses TRBV20-1 with TRBJ1-2, with 12 bases fitting TRBD1. V shed 6 bases and J 8 bases; nucleotides not matched to a gene: 7. The length of the CDR3 is 13 residues. Germline V gene lookup returns CDR1 DFQATT and CDR2 SNEGSKA (reference sequence). This chain's CDR3 is CSAPGQGAEGYTF. CDR3 DNA: TGCAGTGCCCCGGGACAGGGGGCGGAAGGCTACACCTTC.

J is TRBJ2-1 and V is TRBV7-2, with 11 bases aligning to TRBD2. CDR1 is SGHTA, CDR2 FQGNSA, per germline. With V trimmed by 5 bases and J by 6 bases, 6 bases remained unmatched. The CDR3 extends over 15 amino acids. The CDR3 region is CASSRSGRASNEQFF. For the CDR3, the DNA is TGTGCCAGCAGCCGTAGCGGGAGGGCCAGCAATGAGCAGTTCTTC.

The chain has TRBV12-3 or TRBV12-4 and TRBJ2-5, with TRBD1 matching over 9 bases. There are 14 residues in the CDR3. The junction had 5 bases not matched to a gene; V was cut back by 5 bases and J by 4 bases. CDR3: CASSVGQGLETQYF. The DNA of the CDR3 is TGTGCCAGCAGTGTTGGACAGGGGCTAGAGACCCAGTACTTC.

This clonotype is a singleton in its sample. The chain employs TRBV5-1 and TRBJ2-7; the D call may be TRBD1 or TRBD2 (5 bases each). CDR1 SGHRS and CDR2 YFSETQ come from the germline V gene. This CDR3 has 14 residues. V was cut by 5 bases and J by 0 bases, with 12 bases left in between. The CDR3 protein is CASSWKGSSYEQYF. Here the CDR3 DNA reads TGCGCCAGCAGTTGGAAGGGGAGCTCCTACGAGCAGTACTTC.